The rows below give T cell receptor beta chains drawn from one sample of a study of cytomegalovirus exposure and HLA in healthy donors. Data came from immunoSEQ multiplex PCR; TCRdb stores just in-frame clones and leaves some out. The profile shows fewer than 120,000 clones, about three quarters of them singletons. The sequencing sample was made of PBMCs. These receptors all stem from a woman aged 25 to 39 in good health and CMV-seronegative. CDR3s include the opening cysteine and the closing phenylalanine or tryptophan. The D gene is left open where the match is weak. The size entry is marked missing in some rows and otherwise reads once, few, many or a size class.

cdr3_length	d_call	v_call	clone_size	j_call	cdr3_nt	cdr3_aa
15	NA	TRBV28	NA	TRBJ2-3	TGTGCCACCCTGGGGGGGGCTAGCGGTACAGATACGCAGTATTTT	CATLGGASGTDTQYF
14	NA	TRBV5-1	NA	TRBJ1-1	TGCGCCAGCAGCTGGTCACAGATGAACACTGAAGCTTTCTTT	CASSWSQMNTEAFF
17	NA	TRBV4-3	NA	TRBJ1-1	TGCGCCAGCAGCCAAGTGTCCGAGGGGACATTGAACACTGAAGCTTTCTTT	CASSQVSEGTLNTEAFF
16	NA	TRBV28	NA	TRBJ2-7	TGTGCCAGCAGTTTACGACAAAAGACAGGAGCCTACGAGCAGTACTTC	CASSLRQKTGAYEQYF
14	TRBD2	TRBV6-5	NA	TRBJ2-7	TGTGCCAGCAGACTCCTGGCGGGGGTGGAGGAGCAGTACTTC	CASRLLAGVEEQYF
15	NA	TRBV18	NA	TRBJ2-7	TGTGCCAGCTCACCAAAGTCAGGGGCTACGAGTGAGCAGTACTTC	CASSPKSGATSEQYF
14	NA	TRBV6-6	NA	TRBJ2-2	TGTGCCAGCAGTTATCTACAGGACACCGGGGAGCTGTTTTTT	CASSYLQDTGELFF
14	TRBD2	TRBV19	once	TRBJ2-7	TGTGCCAGTACCTCACTAGCGGGAGTAGGCGAGCAGTACTTC	CASTSLAGVGEQYF
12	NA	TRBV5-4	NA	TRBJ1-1	TGTGCCAGCAGCTCCCCGCAGGGTATGGCTTTCTTT	CASSSPQGMAFF
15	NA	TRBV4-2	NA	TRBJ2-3	TGTGCCAGCAGCCAAGTCTCCTCTAGCACAGATACGCAGTATTTT	CASSQVSSSTDTQYF
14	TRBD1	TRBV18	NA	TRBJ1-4	TGTGCCAGCTCACGACAGGGAAATAATGAAAAACTGTTTTTT	CASSRQGNNEKLFF
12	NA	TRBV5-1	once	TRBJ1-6	TGCGCCAGCAGGGACACTAATTCACCCCTCCACTTT	CASRDTNSPLHF
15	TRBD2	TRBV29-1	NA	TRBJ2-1	TGCAGCGGTGGACTAGCGGGAGTCGGGAACAATGAGCAGTTCTTC	CSGGLAGVGNNEQFF
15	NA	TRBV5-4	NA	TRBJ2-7	TGTGCCAGCAGCTTGGATCAGGGTAGGTCCTACGAGCAGTACTTC	CASSLDQGRSYEQYF
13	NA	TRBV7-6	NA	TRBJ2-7	TGTGCCAGCAGCTTAGCGGGAGGATACGAGCAGTACTTC	CASSLAGGYEQYF
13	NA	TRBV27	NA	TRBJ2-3	TGTGCCAGCAGTGCGAACAGGGCAGATACGCAGTATTTT	CASSANRADTQYF
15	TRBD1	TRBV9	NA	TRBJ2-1	TGTGCCAGCAGCGAGGGACAGACCGCCGTGGATGAGCAGTTCTTC	CASSEGQTAVDEQFF
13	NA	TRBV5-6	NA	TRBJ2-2	TGTGCCAGCAGCTATAGTAATTCCGGGGAGCTGTTTTTT	CASSYSNSGELFF
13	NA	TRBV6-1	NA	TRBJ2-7	TGTGCCAGTAGTAGAGGTCCGACCTACGAGCAGTACTTC	CASSRGPTYEQYF
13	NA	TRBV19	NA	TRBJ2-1	TGTGCCAGTAAGCCGGACGGGATCGATGAGCAGTTCTTC	CASKPDGIDEQFF
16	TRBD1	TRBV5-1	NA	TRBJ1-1	TGCGCCAGCAGCTTGGGGGACAGGCTTTGGGTTCCTGAAGCTTTCTTT	CASSLGDRLWVPEAFF
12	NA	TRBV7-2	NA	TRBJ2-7	TGTGCCAGCAGCATTAGCTCCTACGAGCAGTACTTC	CASSISSYEQYF
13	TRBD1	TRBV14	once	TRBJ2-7	TGTGCCAGCAGCCAGATGGGACAGCTCGAGCAGTACTTC	CASSQMGQLEQYF
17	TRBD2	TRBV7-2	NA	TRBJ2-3	TGTGCCAGCAGCTTAGCGCCAGCGGGGGGGAGCACAGATACGCAGTATTTT	CASSLAPAGGSTDTQYF
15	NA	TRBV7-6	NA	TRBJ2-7	TGTGCCAGCAGCTTAGGCTCACCTAGCTCCTACGAGCAGTACTTC	CASSLGSPSSYEQYF
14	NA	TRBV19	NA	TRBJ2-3	TGTGCCAGTAGTAGTCCCAGGATCACAGATACGCAGTATTTT	CASSSPRITDTQYF
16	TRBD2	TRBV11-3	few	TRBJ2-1	TGTGCCAGCAGCACTGGGACTAGCGGGAGTATCCATGAGCAGTTCTTC	CASSTGTSGSIHEQFF
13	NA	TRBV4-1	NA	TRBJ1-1	TGCGCCAGCAGGGGTCAGGGGAGCACTGAAGCTTTCTTT	CASRGQGSTEAFF
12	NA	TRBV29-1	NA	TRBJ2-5	TGCAGCGTTGTCAGGGACCAAGAGACCCAGTACTTC	CSVVRDQETQYF
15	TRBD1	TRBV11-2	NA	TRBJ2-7	TGTGCCAGCAGCTGGACCGGGACAGGGGATGGCGAGCAGTACTTC	CASSWTGTGDGEQYF
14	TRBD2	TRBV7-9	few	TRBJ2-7	TGTGCCAGCAGCCGAGCGGGGGGAGGCTACGAGCAGTACTTC	CASSRAGGGYEQYF
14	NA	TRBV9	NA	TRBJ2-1	TGTGCCAGCAGCGTAGCTCCCGCCGGCAATGAGCAGTTCTTC	CASSVAPAGNEQFF
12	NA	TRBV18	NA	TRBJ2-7	TGTGCCAGCTCACCCGCAGGTGACGAGCAGTACTTC	CASSPAGDEQYF
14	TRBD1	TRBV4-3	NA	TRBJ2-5	TGCGCCAGCAGCCACCGTCCAGGGGGTGCGACCCAGTACTTC	CASSHRPGGATQYF
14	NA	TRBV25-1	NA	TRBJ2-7	TGTGCCAGCAGTGACTTCGGGGGTTCCTACGAGCAGTACTTC	CASSDFGGSYEQYF
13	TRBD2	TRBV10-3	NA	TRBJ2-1	TGTGCCATCAGGGGGACTAGCTACAATGAGCAGTTCTTC	CAIRGTSYNEQFF
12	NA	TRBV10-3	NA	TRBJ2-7	TGTGCCATCGGCTTCAGGGTGGACGAGCAGTACTTC	CAIGFRVDEQYF
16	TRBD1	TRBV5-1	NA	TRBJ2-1	TGCGCCAGCAGCCGCACCGGGACAGGGTCCTACAATGAGCAGTTCTTC	CASSRTGTGSYNEQFF
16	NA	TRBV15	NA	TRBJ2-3	TGTGCCACCAGCAGAGATGCGAGGGGGCGGGAAGATACGCAGTATTTT	CATSRDARGREDTQYF
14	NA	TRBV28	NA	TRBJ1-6	TGTGCCACCATCTTCGGGGATTATAATTCACCCCTCCACTTT	CATIFGDYNSPLHF
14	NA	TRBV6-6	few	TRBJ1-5	TGTGCCAGCAGTTCATCAGGGGACAATCAGCCCCAGCATTTT	CASSSSGDNQPQHF
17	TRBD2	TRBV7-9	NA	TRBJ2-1	TGTGCCAGCAGCGACACCGGGACTAGCATCATTTTGGGTGAGCAGTTCTTC	CASSDTGTSIILGEQFF
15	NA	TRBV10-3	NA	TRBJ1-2	TGTGCCATCAGATCCGGGGAGGGCGTTAGCTATGGCTACACCTTC	CAIRSGEGVSYGYTF
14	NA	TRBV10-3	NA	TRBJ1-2	TGTGCCATCAGCGCCCCGGACAATTTCTATGGCTACACCTTC	CAISAPDNFYGYTF
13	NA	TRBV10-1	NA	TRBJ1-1	TGCGCCAGCAGGGCGACAGTTCACACTGAAGCTTTCTTT	CASRATVHTEAFF
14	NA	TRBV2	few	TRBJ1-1	TGTGCCAGCAGTGAGGGGTGGGGCGACGCTGAAGCTTTCTTT	CASSEGWGDAEAFF
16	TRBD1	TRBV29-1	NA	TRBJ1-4	TGCAGCGTTGAAGGGCTCCCAGGGGGTACTAATGAAAAACTGTTTTTT	CSVEGLPGGTNEKLFF
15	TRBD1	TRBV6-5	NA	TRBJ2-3	TGTGCCAGCAGTTATTCAGGGGGCTCGGGGGATACGCAGTATTTT	CASSYSGGSGDTQYF
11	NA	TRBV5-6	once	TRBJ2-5	TGTGCCAGCAGCTTCTCAGAGACCCAGTACTTC	CASSFSETQYF
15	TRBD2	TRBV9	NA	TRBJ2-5	TGTGCCAGCAGCGAAGGACTAGCGGGAGTGGAGACCCAGTACTTC	CASSEGLAGVETQYF
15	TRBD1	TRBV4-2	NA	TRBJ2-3	TGTGCCAGCAGCCAAGAAGGACAGGGCACAGATACGCAGTATTTT	CASSQEGQGTDTQYF
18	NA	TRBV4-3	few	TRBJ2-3	TGCGCCAGCAGCCAAGAACCCCCTCTTGCGGGCGTCACAGATACGCAGTATTTT	CASSQEPPLAGVTDTQYF
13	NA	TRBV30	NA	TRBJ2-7	TGTGCCTGGGCCCGGGAAGTCTCCTACGAGCAGTACTTC	CAWAREVSYEQYF
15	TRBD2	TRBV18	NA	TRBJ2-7	TGTGCCAGCTCACCTTCAACTAGCGGGATTTACGAGCAGTACTTC	CASSPSTSGIYEQYF
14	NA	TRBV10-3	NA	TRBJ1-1	TGTGCCATCAGTGAGGGCGGAGTGGACACTGAAGCTTTCTTT	CAISEGGVDTEAFF
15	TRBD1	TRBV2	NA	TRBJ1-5	TGTGCCAGCCGGGACAGGGGTCTGGGCAATCAGCCCCAGCATTTT	CASRDRGLGNQPQHF
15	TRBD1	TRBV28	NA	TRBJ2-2	TGTGCCAGCAGCCCTCCTGGGACAGGCGCCGGGGAGCTGTTTTTT	CASSPPGTGAGELFF
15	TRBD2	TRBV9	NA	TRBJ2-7	TGTGCCAGCAGCCTGGGACTAGCGGGATCCTACGAGCAGTACTTC	CASSLGLAGSYEQYF